This is a list of T cell receptor beta chains from one sample in a study of shared clonotypes between healthy human individuals. Sequencing was performed with immunoSEQ multiplex PCR; in TCRdb, only in-frame clones are kept and a portion is missing. The sample records some 510,000 clones, less than 85% being singletons. The material sequenced was PBMCs. These receptors were obtained from a woman aged 40-49 years in good health. Some clones in this sample may be carry-over from other donors' samples. Each CDR3 is given with its conserved first and last residue. Each record gives: D gene, clone size, J gene, V gene, CDR3 DNA, CDR3 protein. D genes are given only for firm matches. For some rows the clone size is stated as once, few or many, or as a class when expanded; others skip it.

d_call: NA; clone_size: NA; j_call: TRBJ2-2; v_call: TRBV5-4; cdr3_nt: TGTGCCAGCAGCCCCCCCGGGGGCCCGGGGTACGGGGAGCTGTTTTTT; cdr3_aa: CASSPPGGPGYGELFF
d_call: NA; clone_size: few; j_call: TRBJ1-2; v_call: TRBV29-1; cdr3_nt: TGCAGCGTTGATCGCGGCAGCTATGGCTACACCTTC; cdr3_aa: CSVDRGSYGYTF
d_call: TRBD1; clone_size: NA; j_call: TRBJ2-7; v_call: TRBV28; cdr3_nt: TGTGCCAGCACCCCCGGGACAGGGGGCTCCTTGGGCTACGAGCAGTACTTC; cdr3_aa: CASTPGTGGSLGYEQYF
d_call: TRBD1; clone_size: NA; j_call: TRBJ1-5; v_call: TRBV30; cdr3_nt: TGTGCCTGGAGTGCGCTGACAGGGAATCAGCCCCAGCATTTT; cdr3_aa: CAWSALTGNQPQHF
d_call: TRBD1; clone_size: NA; j_call: TRBJ1-2; v_call: TRBV15; cdr3_nt: TGTGCCACCAGCGGGCTCCAGGGGACAGGGGATAACTATGGCTACACCTTC; cdr3_aa: CATSGLQGTGDNYGYTF
d_call: TRBD1; clone_size: NA; j_call: TRBJ2-6; v_call: TRBV7-2; cdr3_nt: TGTGCCAGCAGCTTAGCACCGACAGGGGCTGGGGCCAACGTCCTGACTTTC; cdr3_aa: CASSLAPTGAGANVLTF
d_call: NA; clone_size: few; j_call: TRBJ1-4; v_call: TRBV7-9; cdr3_nt: TGTGCCAGCAGCACACAACAGGGTAATGAAAAACTGTTTTTT; cdr3_aa: CASSTQQGNEKLFF
d_call: NA; clone_size: NA; j_call: TRBJ1-5; v_call: TRBV7-8; cdr3_nt: TGTGCCAGCAGCCTGAGCCTTGGGGGCGCGAGCAATCAGCCCCAGCATTTT; cdr3_aa: CASSLSLGGASNQPQHF
d_call: TRBD2; clone_size: few; j_call: TRBJ2-3; v_call: TRBV4-2; cdr3_nt: TGTGCCAGCAGCCCCCTGACTAGCGGGAGATCGACAGATACGCAGTATTTT; cdr3_aa: CASSPLTSGRSTDTQYF
d_call: NA; clone_size: NA; j_call: TRBJ2-2; v_call: TRBV27; cdr3_nt: TGTGCCAGCAGTCTGAGAGGGGTGAACACCGGGGAGCTGTTTTTT; cdr3_aa: CASSLRGVNTGELFF
d_call: NA; clone_size: NA; j_call: TRBJ1-4; v_call: TRBV23-1; cdr3_nt: TGCGCCAGCAGTCAATCGGGACAACAGGATGAAAAACTGTTTTTT; cdr3_aa: CASSQSGQQDEKLFF
d_call: TRBD1; clone_size: NA; j_call: TRBJ2-6; v_call: TRBV25-1; cdr3_nt: TGTGCCAGTTCCGGGACAGGGGTGGTGGGGGCCAACGTCCTGACTTTC; cdr3_aa: CASSGTGVVGANVLTF
d_call: NA; clone_size: once; j_call: TRBJ2-3; v_call: TRBV2; cdr3_nt: TGTGCCAGCAACAGGGTCTCACACACAGATACGCAGTATTTT; cdr3_aa: CASNRVSHTDTQYF
d_call: NA; clone_size: NA; j_call: TRBJ1-3; v_call: TRBV7-8; cdr3_nt: TGTGCCAGCAGCTTAGGGTCAGACGGAAACACCATATATTTT; cdr3_aa: CASSLGSDGNTIYF
d_call: NA; clone_size: NA; j_call: TRBJ1-5; v_call: TRBV18; cdr3_nt: TGTGCCAGCTCACCAGGGGTTAGCAATCAGCCCCAGCATTTT; cdr3_aa: CASSPGVSNQPQHF